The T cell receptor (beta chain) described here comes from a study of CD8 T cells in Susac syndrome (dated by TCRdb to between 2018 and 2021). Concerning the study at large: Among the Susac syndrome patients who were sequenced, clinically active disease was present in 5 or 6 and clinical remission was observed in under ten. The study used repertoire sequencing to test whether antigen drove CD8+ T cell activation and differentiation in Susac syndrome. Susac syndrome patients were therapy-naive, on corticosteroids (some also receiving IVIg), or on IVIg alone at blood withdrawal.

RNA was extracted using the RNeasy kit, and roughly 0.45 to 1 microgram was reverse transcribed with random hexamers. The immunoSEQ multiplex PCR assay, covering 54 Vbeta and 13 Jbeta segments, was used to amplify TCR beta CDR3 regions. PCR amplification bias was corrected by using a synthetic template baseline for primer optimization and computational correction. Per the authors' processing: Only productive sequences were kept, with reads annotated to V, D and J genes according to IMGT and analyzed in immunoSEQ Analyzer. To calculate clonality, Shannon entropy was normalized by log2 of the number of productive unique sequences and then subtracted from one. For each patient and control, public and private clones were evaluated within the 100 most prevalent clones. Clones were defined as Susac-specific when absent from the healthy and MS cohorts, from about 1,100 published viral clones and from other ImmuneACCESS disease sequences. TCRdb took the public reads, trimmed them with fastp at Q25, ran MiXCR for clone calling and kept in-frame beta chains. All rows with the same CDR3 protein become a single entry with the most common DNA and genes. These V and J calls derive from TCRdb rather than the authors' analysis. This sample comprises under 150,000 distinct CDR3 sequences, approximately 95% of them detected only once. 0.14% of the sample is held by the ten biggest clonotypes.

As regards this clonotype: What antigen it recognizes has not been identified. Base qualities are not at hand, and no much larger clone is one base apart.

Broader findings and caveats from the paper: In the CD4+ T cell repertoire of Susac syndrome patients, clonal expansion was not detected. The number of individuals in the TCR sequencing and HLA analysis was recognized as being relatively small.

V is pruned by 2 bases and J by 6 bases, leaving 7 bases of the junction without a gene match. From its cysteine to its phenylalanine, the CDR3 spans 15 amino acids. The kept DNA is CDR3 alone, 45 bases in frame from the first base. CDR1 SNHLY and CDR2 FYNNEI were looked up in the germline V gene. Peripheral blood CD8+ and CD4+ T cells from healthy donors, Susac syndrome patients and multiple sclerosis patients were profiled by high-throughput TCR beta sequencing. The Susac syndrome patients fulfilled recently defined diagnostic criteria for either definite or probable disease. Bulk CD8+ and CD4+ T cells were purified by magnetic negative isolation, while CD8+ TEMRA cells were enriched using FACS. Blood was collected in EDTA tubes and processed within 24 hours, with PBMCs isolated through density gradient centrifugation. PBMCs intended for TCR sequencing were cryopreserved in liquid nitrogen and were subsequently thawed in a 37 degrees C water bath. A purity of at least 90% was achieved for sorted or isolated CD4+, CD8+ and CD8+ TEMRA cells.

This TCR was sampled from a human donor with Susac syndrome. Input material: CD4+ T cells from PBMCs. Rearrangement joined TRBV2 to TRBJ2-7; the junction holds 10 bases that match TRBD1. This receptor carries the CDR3 CASSERGTGASEQYF. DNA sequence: TGTGCCAGCAGTGAAAGGGGGACAGGGGCTAGCGAGCAGTACTTC.